The 20 T cell receptor beta chains presented below share a single source sample, sequenced in a study of cytomegalovirus exposure and HLA in healthy donors. TCRdb's table, derived via immunoSEQ multiplex PCR, lists solely in-frame clones and lacks some. The sample has around 150,000 clones; around 88% are singletons. The sequenced sample was PBMCs. The receptors come from a woman aged 18-29 years in good health and CMV-seronegative.

Notes on this clone: This specimen includes other DNA sequences encoding the same CDR3. V gene TRBV6-1 combines with J gene TRBJ1-1; D is ambiguous. The CDR3 spans 11 residues. The germline CDR1 and CDR2 sequences are MNHNS and SASEGT. V lost 7 bases and J lost 0, with 3 bases in between. CDR3 protein: CASTLNTEAFF. The CDR3, as DNA: TGTGCCAGCACCTTGAACACTGAAGCTTTCTTT.

The rearrangement links TRBV27 to TRBJ2-2; possibly TRBD2 for D (5 bases). V was cut by 3 bases and J by 0 bases, with 8 bases left in between. Germline CDR1 and CDR2: MNHEY and SMNVEV (reference sequence). The CDR3 extends over 15 amino acids. CDR3 bases: TGTGCCAGCAGTTTTGCTAGCTCGAACACCGGGGAGCTGTTTTTT. Translating gives CASSFASSNTGELFF.

This clone came up a few times. The genes are TRBV18 and TRBJ1-2; possible D gene TRBD1, 6 bases. V lost 3 bases and J lost 7, with 21 bases in between. This CDR3 is 16 amino acids long. Germline loops: CDR1 KGHSH, CDR2 LQKENI. Here the CDR3 reads CASSPPTTGHAAGYTF. The CDR3 DNA sequence: TGTGCCAGCTCACCCCCCACCACAGGGCATGCGGCTGGCTACACCTTC.

The rearrangement joins TRBV11-3 to TRBJ1-1, with a weak D call TRBD1 (6 bases). In germline, CDR1 is SGHNT, CDR2 YENEEA. The CDR3 covers 14 residues. Trimming cost V 3 bases and J 3 bases, with 11 bases left between them. Written as DNA, the CDR3 is TGTGCCAGCAGCTTGGACAGTTTTCACACTGAAGCTTTCTTT. Protein product: CASSLDSFHTEAFF.

The chain is built from TRBV11-2 and TRBJ1-1; D remains unclear. Deletions cut 8 bases from V and 1 base from J, with 20 bases between. The CDR3 covers 16 residues. From germline, CDR1 is SGHAT and CDR2 FQNNGV. In nucleotides, the CDR3 is TGTGCCAGCCGACATAATCACGGGGAAGCGAACACTGAAGCTTTCTTT. Protein product: CASRHNHGEANTEAFF.

The V and J genes are TRBV14 and TRBJ2-6; possible D gene TRBD1, 5 bases. This CDR3 has 19 residues. In germline, CDR1 is SGHDN, CDR2 FVKESK. The V and J ends lost 0 bases and 2 bases respectively, with 17 bases between them. Here the CDR3 DNA reads TGTGCCAGCAGCCAAGATAGTTTAATCAGGACACCTGGGGCCAACGTCCTGACTTTC. This sequence encodes CASSQDSLIRTPGANVLTF. Filled out from reference TRBV14 and TRBJ2-6, the complete variable domain reads EAGVTQFPSHSVIEKGQTVTLRCDPISGHDNLYWYRRVMGKEIKFLLHFVKESKQDESGMPNNRFLAERTGGTYSTLKVQPAELEDSGVYFCASSQDSLIRTPGANVLTFGAGSRLTVL.

This clone was observed a single time. The chain employs TRBV19 and TRBJ1-4; TRBD1 matches at 8 bases. Germline V CDR1 and CDR2: LNHDA, SQIVND (reference sequence). Trimming at V came to 7 bases and at J to 10 bases, leaving 8 bases not matched to a gene. CDR3 length equals 13 residues. The CDR3 spells CASKDREIRKLFF. Written as DNA, the CDR3 is TGTGCCAGTAAGGACAGGGAAATCCGAAAACTGTTTTTT.

V gene TRBV20-1 combines with J gene TRBJ2-4; 8 nucleotides agree with TRBD2. Germline V CDR1 and CDR2: DFQATT, SNEGSKA (reference sequence). The CDR3 consists of 11 residues. J lost 14 bases, V lost 6 bases, and 9 bases had no gene match. The CDR3 DNA is TGCAGTGCGTCACGGGGGGGCTTCGAGTACTTC. Protein product: CSASRGGFEYF.

The rearrangement joins TRBV27 to TRBJ2-1, with D perhaps matching TRBD1 (8 bases). Germline CDR1 and CDR2: MNHEY and SMNVEV (reference sequence). The length of the CDR3 is 17 residues. With 2 bases removed from V and 6 bases from J, the gap between germline ends came to 20 bases. CDR3 loop: CASSLLRTGRGFNEQFF. The CDR3 nucleotides read TGTGCCAGCAGTTTACTTAGGACAGGGAGGGGTTTCAATGAGCAGTTCTTC.

This clone was counted only a few times. This chain's CDR3 is CASSVGAGANYGYTF. The DNA for the CDR3 is TGTGCCAGCTCAGTCGGTGCAGGGGCTAACTATGGCTACACCTTC. The V gene is TRBV18, the J gene TRBJ1-2, with D possibly being TRBD1 (6 bases). The V gene's germline CDR1 is KGHSH and CDR2 LQKENI. The CDR3 loop spans 15 amino acids. With 5 bases removed from V and 0 bases from J, the gap between germline ends came to 13 bases.

This clone was recorded a few times. J is TRBJ1-5 and V is TRBV6-5; 10 bases are a match to TRBD1. V lost 6 bases and J lost 3; bases outside the gene matches: 2. CDR1 and CDR2 (germline): MNHEY, SVGAGI. The length of the CDR3 is 14 residues. The CDR3 loop reads CASRGQGYNQPQHF. CDR3 nucleotides: TGTGCCAGCAGGGGACAGGGGTACAATCAGCCCCAGCATTTT.

The rearrangement joins TRBV7-6 to TRBJ2-7; TRBD2 matches 8 bases. The V and J ends lost 4 bases and 0 bases, in that order; junction bases with no gene match: 8. This CDR3 has 16 amino acids. CDR1 is SGHVS and CDR2 is FNYEAQ in the germline V gene. CDR3: CASSSKRLASSYEQYF. For the CDR3, the DNA is TGTGCCAGCAGCTCTAAACGACTAGCGAGCTCCTACGAGCAGTACTTC.

This chain joins TRBV5-1 and TRBJ1-2; the D is unclear. The V and J ends lost 5 bases and 8 bases respectively, with 16 bases between them. Germline values: CDR1 SGHRS, CDR2 YFSETQ. There are 13 residues in the CDR3. Here the CDR3 reads CASRASRYYGYTF. For the CDR3, the DNA is TGCGCCAGCAGGGCTTCAAGATATTACGGCTACACCTTC.

The V call is TRBV5-1, the J call TRBJ1-2; 7 positions agree with TRBD1. J was trimmed by 6 bases and V by 5 bases; bases with no gene match: 10. Germline CDR1 reads SGHRS; CDR2 reads YFSETQ. This CDR3 has 14 residues. CDR3 sequence: CASRATGTLDGYTF. DNA of the CDR3: TGCGCCAGCAGGGCGACAGGGACGCTAGATGGCTACACCTTC. The full variable domain, with the rest looked up from reference TRBV5-1 and TRBJ1-2, is KAGVTQTPRYLIKTRGQQVTLSCSPISGHRSVSWYQQTPGQGLQFLFEYFSETQRNKGNFPGRFSGRQFSNSRSEMNVSTLELGDSALYLCASRATGTLDGYTFGSGTRLTVV.

The rearrangement links TRBV4-2 to TRBJ1-4; 9 bases are shared with TRBD1. Per germline, CDR1 LGHNA and CDR2 YNFKEQ. Germline trimming cut 4 bases from V and 8 bases from J; bases unmatched to any gene: 11. This CDR3 is 16 amino acids long. For the CDR3, the DNA is TGTGCCAGCAGCCCACTACAGGGGGCCCTGGGAGAAAAACTGTTTTTT. It is translated as CASSPLQGALGEKLFF.

V usage is TRBV19 and J usage is TRBJ1-1; a weak D match, TRBD1 (5 bases). Germline CDR1 LNHDA, CDR2 SQIVND (reference sequence). Trimming removed 2 bases at V and 1 base at J, with 14 bases between. The CDR3 is 16 residues long. The DNA of the CDR3 is TGTGCCAGTAGTATATCTCCACAGGTTACGAACACTGAAGCTTTCTTT. It yields the protein CASSISPQVTNTEAFF.

The chain employs TRBV5-1 and TRBJ2-7, with a possible D match to TRBD2 (6 bases). The germline V and J ends were trimmed by 3 bases and 6 bases, with 13 bases remaining between them. The germline CDR1 and CDR2 sequences are SGHRS and YFSETQ. The CDR3 covers 13 residues. CDR3 loop: CASSSGLVGEQYF. The CDR3 region has the DNA TGCGCCAGCAGCTCGGGACTGGTAGGCGAGCAGTACTTC.

This clone was detected a few times. The V call is TRBV27, the J call TRBJ2-7; TRBD2 matches at 7 bases. The CDR3 totals 15 residues. CDR1 and CDR2 (germline): MNHEY, SMNVEV (reference sequence). V was clipped by 6 bases and J by 3 bases; unmatched bases: 11. This CDR3 reads CASSYSGRGGYEQYF. The CDR3 DNA is TGTGCCAGCAGCTATTCGGGGAGGGGTGGCTACGAGCAGTACTTC.

This clone was seen just once. The rearrangement joins TRBV5-1 to TRBJ2-5; maybe TRBD1 (5 bases). V dropped 4 bases and J dropped 0 bases, with 10 bases sitting between them. Germline CDR1 SGHRS, CDR2 YFSETQ. The CDR3 is made up of 14 amino acids. As DNA, the CDR3 is TGCGCCAGCAGCCTTGGGGCTCACCAAGAGACCCAGTACTTC. The encoded protein is CASSLGAHQETQYF.

The V gene is TRBV30, the J gene TRBJ2-1, with TRBD2 matching over 8 bases. V trimming: 3 bases; J trimming: 10 bases; junction bases outside the gene matches: 8. The CDR3 is made up of 13 amino acids. Germline CDR1 GTSNPN, CDR2 SVGIG (reference sequence). In DNA, the CDR3 is TGTGCCTGGAGCGGGGGGGAGAGTAGGGAGCAGTTCTTC. Encoded protein: CAWSGGESREQFF.